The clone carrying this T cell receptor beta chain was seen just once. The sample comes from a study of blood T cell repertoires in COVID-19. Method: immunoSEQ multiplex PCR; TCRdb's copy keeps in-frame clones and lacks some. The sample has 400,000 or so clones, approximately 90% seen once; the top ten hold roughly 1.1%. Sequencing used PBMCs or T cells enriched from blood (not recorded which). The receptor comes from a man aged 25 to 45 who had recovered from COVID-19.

The CDR3 sequence is CASSPTGGGRNTIYF. The CDR3 DNA reads as TGTGCCAGCAGCCCGACAGGGGGCGGGAGAAACACCATATATTTT. The chain couples TRBV28 to TRBJ1-3; 10 positions match TRBD1. Trimming removed 6 bases from V and 5 bases from J; junction bases left unmatched: 7. CDR1 MDHEN and CDR2 SYDVKM come from the germline V gene. The CDR3 contains 15 residues.